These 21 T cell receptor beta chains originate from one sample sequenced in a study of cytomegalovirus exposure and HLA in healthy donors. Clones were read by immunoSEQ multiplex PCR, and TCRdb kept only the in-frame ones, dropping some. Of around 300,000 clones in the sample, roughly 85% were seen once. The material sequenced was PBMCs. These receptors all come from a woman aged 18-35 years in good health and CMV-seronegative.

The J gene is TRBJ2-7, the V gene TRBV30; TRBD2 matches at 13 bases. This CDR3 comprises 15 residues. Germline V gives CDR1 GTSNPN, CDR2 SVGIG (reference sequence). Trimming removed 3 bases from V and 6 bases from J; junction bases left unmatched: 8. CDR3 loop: CAWRGPRLAGGEQYF. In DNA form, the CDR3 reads TGTGCCTGGAGAGGACCGAGACTAGCGGGAGGCGAGCAGTACTTC.

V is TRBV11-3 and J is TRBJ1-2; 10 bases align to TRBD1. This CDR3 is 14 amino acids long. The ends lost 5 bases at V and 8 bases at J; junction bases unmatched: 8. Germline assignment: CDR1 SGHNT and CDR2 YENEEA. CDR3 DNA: TGTGCCAGCAGCGAAAGACAGGGGGCGCGGGGCTACACCTTC. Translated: CASSERQGARGYTF.

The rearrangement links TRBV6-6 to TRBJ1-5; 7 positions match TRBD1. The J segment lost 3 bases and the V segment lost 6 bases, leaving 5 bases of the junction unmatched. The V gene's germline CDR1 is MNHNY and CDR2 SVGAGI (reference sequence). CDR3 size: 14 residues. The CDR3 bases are TGTGCCAGCAGACCACAGGGGTTCAATCAGCCCCAGCATTTT. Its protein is CASRPQGFNQPQHF.

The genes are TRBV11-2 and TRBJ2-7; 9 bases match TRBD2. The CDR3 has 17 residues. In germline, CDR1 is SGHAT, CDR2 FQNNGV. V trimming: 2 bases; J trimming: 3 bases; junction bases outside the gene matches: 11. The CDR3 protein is CASSLLASGAAFYEQYF. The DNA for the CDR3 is TGTGCCAGCAGCTTATTGGCTAGCGGGGCCGCCTTCTACGAGCAGTACTTC. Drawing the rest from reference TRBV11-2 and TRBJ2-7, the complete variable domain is EAGVAQSPRYKIIEKRQSVAFWCNPISGHATLYWYQQILGQGPKLLIQFQNNGVVDDSQLPKDRFSAERLKGVDSTLKIQPAKLEDSAVYLCASSLLASGAAFYEQYFGPGTRLTVT.

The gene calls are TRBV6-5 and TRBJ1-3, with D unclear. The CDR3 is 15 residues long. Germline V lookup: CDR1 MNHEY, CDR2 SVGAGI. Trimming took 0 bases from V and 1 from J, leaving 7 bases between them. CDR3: CASSYSSVSGNTIYF. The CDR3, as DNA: TGTGCCAGCAGTTACTCGTCTGTATCTGGAAACACCATATATTTT.

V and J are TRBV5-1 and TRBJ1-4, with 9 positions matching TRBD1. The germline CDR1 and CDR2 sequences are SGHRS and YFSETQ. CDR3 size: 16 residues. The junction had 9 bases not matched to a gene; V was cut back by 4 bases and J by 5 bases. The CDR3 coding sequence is TGCGCCAGCAGCGGCTGGACAGGGGCTTCAAATGAAAAACTGTTTTTT. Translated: CASSGWTGASNEKLFF.

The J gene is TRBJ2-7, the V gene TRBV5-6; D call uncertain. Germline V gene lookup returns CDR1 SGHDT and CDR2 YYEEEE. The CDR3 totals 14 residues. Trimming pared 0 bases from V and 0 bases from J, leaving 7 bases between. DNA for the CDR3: TGTGCCAGCAGCTTGGGTGGGCGCTCCTACGAGCAGTACTTC. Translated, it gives CASSLGGRSYEQYF.

Here the CDR3 reads CAVKVGGSSYEQYF. In DNA form, the CDR3 reads TGTGCCGTAAAGGTGGGGGGAAGCTCCTACGAGCAGTACTTC. This chain connects TRBV11-3 to TRBJ2-7, with D maybe TRBD2 (6 bases). V was clipped by 11 bases and J by 0 bases, with 17 bases between them. This CDR3 has 14 residues. The germline V gene has CDR1 SGHNT and CDR2 YENEEA.

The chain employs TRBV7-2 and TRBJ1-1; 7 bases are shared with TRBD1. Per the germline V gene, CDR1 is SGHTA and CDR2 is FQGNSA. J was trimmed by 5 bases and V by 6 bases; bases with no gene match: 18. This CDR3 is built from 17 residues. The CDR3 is CASRSGPTGVRRTEAFF. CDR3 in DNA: TGTGCCAGCAGGTCCGGGCCCACAGGGGTCCGGCGAACTGAAGCTTTCTTT.

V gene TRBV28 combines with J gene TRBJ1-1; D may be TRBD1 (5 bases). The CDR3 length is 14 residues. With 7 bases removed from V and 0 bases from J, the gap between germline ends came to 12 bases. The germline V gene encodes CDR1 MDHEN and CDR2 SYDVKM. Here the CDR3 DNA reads TGTGCCAGCAAGTGGGGGGACGTGAACACTGAAGCTTTCTTT. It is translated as CASKWGDVNTEAFF.

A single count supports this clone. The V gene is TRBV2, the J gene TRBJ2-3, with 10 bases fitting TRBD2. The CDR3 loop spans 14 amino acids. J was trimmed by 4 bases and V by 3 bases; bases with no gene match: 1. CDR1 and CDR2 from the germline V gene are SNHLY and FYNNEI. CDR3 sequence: CASSEGLAPDTQYF. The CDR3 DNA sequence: TGTGCCAGCAGTGAGGGACTAGCGCCAGATACGCAGTATTTT.

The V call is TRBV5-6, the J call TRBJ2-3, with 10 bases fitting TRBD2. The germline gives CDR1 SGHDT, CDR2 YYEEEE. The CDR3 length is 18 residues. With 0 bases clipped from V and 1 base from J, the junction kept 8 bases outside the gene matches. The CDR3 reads CASSLVIAGGRGTDTQYF. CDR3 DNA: TGTGCCAGCAGCTTGGTAATAGCGGGGGGCCGGGGCACAGATACGCAGTATTTT.

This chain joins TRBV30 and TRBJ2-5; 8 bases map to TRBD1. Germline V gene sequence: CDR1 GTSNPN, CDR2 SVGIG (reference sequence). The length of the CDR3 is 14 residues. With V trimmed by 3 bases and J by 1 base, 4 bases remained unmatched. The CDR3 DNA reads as TGTGCCTGGAGACCCAGGGGGCCCCAAGAGACCCAGTACTTC. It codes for CAWRPRGPQETQYF.

The CDR3 protein is CASSPAEGSPLHF. In nucleotides, the CDR3 is TGCGCCAGCAGCCCCGCGGAGGGTTCACCCCTCCACTTT. The chain is built from TRBV5-1 and TRBJ1-6; D is uncertain. The ends were cut back, 4 bases at V and 9 bases at J, with 11 bases in the middle. CDR1 SGHRS and CDR2 YFSETQ come from the germline V gene. The CDR3 covers 13 residues.

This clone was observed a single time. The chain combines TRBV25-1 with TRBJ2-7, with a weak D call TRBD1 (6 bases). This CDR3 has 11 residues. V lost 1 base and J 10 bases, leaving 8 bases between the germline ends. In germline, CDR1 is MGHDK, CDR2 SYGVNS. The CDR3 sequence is CASSELGGQYF. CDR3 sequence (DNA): TGTGCCAGCAGTGAATTAGGGGGTCAGTACTTC.

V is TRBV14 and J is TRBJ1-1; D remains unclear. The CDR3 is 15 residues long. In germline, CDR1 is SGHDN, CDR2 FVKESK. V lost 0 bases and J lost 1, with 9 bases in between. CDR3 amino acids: CASSQDGLGNTEAFF. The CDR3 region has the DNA TGTGCCAGCAGCCAAGATGGTCTAGGGAACACTGAAGCTTTCTTT.

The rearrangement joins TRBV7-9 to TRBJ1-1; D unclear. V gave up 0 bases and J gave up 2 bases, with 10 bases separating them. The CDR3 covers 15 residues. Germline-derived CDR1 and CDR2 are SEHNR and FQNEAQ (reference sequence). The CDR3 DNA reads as TGTGCCAGCAGCTTAGCCCGGCAGGTTAACACTGAAGCTTTCTTT. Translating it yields CASSLARQVNTEAFF.

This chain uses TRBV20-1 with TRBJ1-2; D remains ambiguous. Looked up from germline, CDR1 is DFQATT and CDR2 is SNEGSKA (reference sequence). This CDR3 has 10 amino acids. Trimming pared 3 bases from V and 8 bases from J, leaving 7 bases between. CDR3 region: CSASGGGYTF. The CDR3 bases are TGCAGTGCTAGCGGCGGGGGCTACACCTTC.

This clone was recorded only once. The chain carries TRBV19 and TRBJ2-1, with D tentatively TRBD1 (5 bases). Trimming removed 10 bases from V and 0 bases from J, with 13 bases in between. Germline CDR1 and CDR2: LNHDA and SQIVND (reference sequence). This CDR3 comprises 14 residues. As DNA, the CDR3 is TGTGCCACCCTTAGGGGCGCCTCCTACAATGAGCAGTTCTTC. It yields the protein CATLRGASYNEQFF. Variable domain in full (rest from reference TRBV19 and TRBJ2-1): DGGITQSPKYLFRKEGQNVTLSCEQNLNHDAMYWYRQDPGQGLRLIYYSQIVNDFQKGDIAEGYSVSREKKESFPLTVTSAQKNPTAFYLCATLRGASYNEQFFGPGTRLTVL.

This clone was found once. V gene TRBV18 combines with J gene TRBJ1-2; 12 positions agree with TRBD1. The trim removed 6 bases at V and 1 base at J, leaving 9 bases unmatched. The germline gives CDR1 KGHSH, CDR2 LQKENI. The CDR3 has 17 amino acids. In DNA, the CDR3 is TGTGCCAGCTCTATGGGACAGGGGGCAGGATTTAACTATGGCTACACCTTC. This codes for CASSMGQGAGFNYGYTF.

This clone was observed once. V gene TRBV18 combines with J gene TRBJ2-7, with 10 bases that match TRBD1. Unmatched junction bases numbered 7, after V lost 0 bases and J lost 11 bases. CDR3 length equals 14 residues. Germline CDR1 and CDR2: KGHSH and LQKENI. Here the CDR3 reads CASSPPTGTGDKYF. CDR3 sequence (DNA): TGTGCCAGCTCACCACCGACCGGGACAGGGGATAAGTACTTC.